A selection of T cell receptor beta chains follows, all from one sample in a study of T cell repertoires in cytomegalovirus infection. TCRdb processed the reads anew with MiXCR; each CDR3 protein has one entry. This table has approximately 500,000 distinct CDR3 sequences, roughly 29% appearing once. The sequencing input was PBMCs. The origin of the receptors is a human donor in good health (CMV status not recorded). Some clones in this sample may be carry-over from other donors' samples. The CDR3 runs from the conserved cysteine through the conserved F or W. D genes are given only for firm matches. Some rows have no size entry. The others give once, few or many, or a class for an expanded clone.

. TRBJ1-2 TRBV7-2 many 14 CASSLEHRGYGYTF TGTGCCAGCAGCTTGGAACACCGCGGCTATGGCTACACCTTC
. TRBJ2-5 TRBV7-2 many 17 CASSLGLSGLVRETQYF TGTGCCAGCAGCTTGGGGTTAAGCGGGCTCGTCCGGGAGACCCAGTACTTC
. TRBJ2-7 TRBV28 . 15 CASSSHSDRPYEQYF TGTGCCAGCAGTTCCCACTCAGACCGCCCCTACGAGCAGTACTTC
TRBD2 TRBJ2-1 TRBV7-9 few 14 CASSWTSGNSEQFF TGTGCCAGCAGCTGGACTAGCGGGAATAGTGAGCAGTTCTTC
TRBD1 TRBJ1-3 TRBV6-5 few 13 CASSQTGRNTIYF TGTGCCAGCAGCCAGACAGGGAGAAACACCATATATTTT
. TRBJ1-4 TRBV20-1 . 14 CSAIQRVRGEKLFF TGCAGTGCGATTCAGAGGGTGAGGGGGGAAAAACTGTTTTTT
TRBD2 TRBJ2-1 TRBV7-6 many 17 CASSPRTSGLTYNEQFF TGTGCCAGCAGCCCCCGGACTAGCGGGCTTACCTACAATGAGCAGTTCTTC
. TRBJ2-5 TRBV19 . 12 CASSSPGQTQYF TGTGCCAGTAGTTCTCCGGGACAGACCCAGTACTTC
TRBD2 TRBJ2-3 TRBV7-2 . 17 CASSPNRGESGTDTQYF TGTGCCAGCAGCCCAAATCGGGGGGAAAGTGGCACAGATACGCAGTATTTT
. TRBJ2-7 TRBV12-3/TRBV12-4 few 13 CASSLHGSYEQYF TGTGCCAGCAGTTTGCATGGCTCCTACGAGCAGTACTTC
TRBD1 TRBJ2-7 TRBV6-2/TRBV6-3 . 19 CASSTLTGGKGYATLEQYF TGTGCCAGCAGTACCTTGACAGGGGGTAAGGGGTATGCCACCCTCGAGCAGTACTTC
TRBD2 TRBJ2-3 TRBV29-1 . 13 CSVGTSYTDTQYF TGCAGCGTTGGGACTAGCTACACAGATACGCAGTATTTT
TRBD1 TRBJ1-1 TRBV6-5 . 14 CASSDRATNTEAFF TGTGCCAGCAGTGACAGGGCGACGAACACTGAAGCTTTCTTT
. TRBJ2-3 TRBV11-2 . 17 CASSLGVSGYRTDTQYF TGTGCCAGCAGCTTAGGGGTCAGCGGGTATCGCACAGATACGCAGTATTTT
TRBD1 TRBJ2-1 TRBV28 many 14 CASSLAAYRGEQFF TGTGCCAGCAGTTTAGCGGCCTACAGGGGTGAGCAGTTCTTC
TRBD2 TRBJ2-5 TRBV20-1 . 14 CSARAGGGRETQYF TGCAGTGCGAGAGCGGGAGGGGGGCGAGAGACCCAGTACTTC
. TRBJ1-2 TRBV19 . 14 CASSIEGPWNGYTF TGTGCCAGTAGTATAGAGGGCCCTTGGAATGGCTACACCTTC
. TRBJ2-5 TRBV4-1 . 14 CASSQGDAQETQYF TGCGCCAGCAGCCAAGGGGACGCCCAAGAGACCCAGTACTTC
. TRBJ2-3 TRBV7-2 . 12 CASSLTPRAQYF TGTGCCAGCAGCTTAACCCCCCGTGCGCAGTATTTT
TRBD1 TRBJ1-5 TRBV7-2 few 17 CASSLMGGQLPNQPQHF TGTGCCAGCAGCTTAATGGGGGGACAGCTGCCCAATCAGCCCCAGCATTTT
TRBD1 TRBJ1-1 TRBV7-6 few 17 CASSLSGRTGENTEAFF TGTGCCAGCAGCTTATCTGGGAGGACAGGGGAAAACACTGAAGCTTTCTTT
. TRBJ2-1 TRBV7-3 few 15 CASSFEPFPGVEQFF TGTGCCAGCAGCTTTGAACCATTCCCTGGGGTCGAGCAGTTCTTC
. TRBJ1-1 TRBV19 . 15 CASRTNSAANTEAFF TGTGCCAGTAGGACAAACTCGGCTGCGAACACTGAAGCTTTCTTT
. TRBJ2-7 TRBV20-1 few 16 CSARDPRTGATYEQYF TGCAGTGCTAGAGATCCTAGGACTGGTGCTACCTACGAGCAGTACTTC
. TRBJ2-5 TRBV2 . 14 CASIPEDLQETQYF TGTGCCAGCATCCCTGAAGACTTGCAAGAGACCCAGTACTTC
. TRBJ2-6 TRBV7-8 many 17 CASSHWGRGAGANVLTF TGTGCCAGCAGCCACTGGGGGAGGGGGGCTGGGGCCAACGTCCTGACTTTC
TRBD1 TRBJ1-1 TRBV19 . 15 CASSIPTGGGPEAFF TGTGCCAGTAGTATCCCGACAGGGGGGGGGCCTGAAGCTTTCTTT
. TRBJ1-4 TRBV12-3/TRBV12-4 few 13 CASSFIAGEKLFF TGTGCCAGCAGTTTCATCGCGGGTGAAAAACTGTTTTTT
TRBD2 TRBJ2-1 TRBV14 . 16 CASSHKSGRWYNEQFF TGTGCCAGCAGCCACAAAAGCGGGAGGTGGTACAATGAGCAGTTCTTC
. TRBJ2-1 TRBV20-1 . 10 CSAIYNEQFF TGCAGTGCCATCTACAATGAGCAGTTCTTC
TRBD2 TRBJ2-1 TRBV13 . 13 CASSSPGLAEQFF TGTGCCAGCAGCTCCCCGGGACTAGCTGAGCAGTTCTTC
. TRBJ1-1 TRBV13 . 16 CASSSLRDLGSAEAFF TGTGCCAGCAGCTCTCTAAGAGACTTGGGTTCGGCGGAAGCTTTCTTT
TRBD2 TRBJ2-3 TRBV2 . 14 CASSQREGVNTQYF TGTGCCAGCAGTCAGCGGGAGGGCGTGAATACGCAGTATTTT
TRBD2 TRBJ2-1 TRBV4-1 few 14 CASSPGTSGTKQFF TGCGCCAGCAGCCCCGGGACTAGCGGGACCAAGCAGTTCTTC
. TRBJ2-5 TRBV7-2 . 14 CASSFQHPEETQYF TGTGCCAGCAGCTTCCAGCACCCCGAAGAGACCCAGTACTTC
. TRBJ2-7 TRBV4-1 few 15 CASSQDTGFSSEQYF TGCGCCAGCAGCCAAGATACAGGGTTTTCTTCCGAGCAGTACTTC
. TRBJ2-5 TRBV20-1 . 14 CSALRRDPQETQYF TGCAGTGCCCTACGGAGGGATCCCCAAGAGACCCAGTACTTC
. TRBJ2-7 TRBV20-1 many 13 CSARDTTDYEQYF TGCAGTGCTAGAGATACCACTGACTACGAGCAGTACTTC